The sequence of this T cell receptor beta chain was determined in a study of cytomegalovirus exposure and HLA in healthy donors. Overall study context: For the roughly 400 genotyped donors, 75% to 90% fell within the Caucasian-associated ancestry cluster.

PCR amplification relied on 60 Vbeta primers (plus 13 Jbeta primers). Clones were sequenced by immunoSEQ multiplex PCR, and TCRdb holds only the in-frame ones, with some missing. The sample lists 84,000 or so clones; around 80% were seen once. Turning to this clone: The antigen remains undetermined.

General study results and limits: High sensitivity and specificity were reportedly achieved when the classifier diagnosed cytomegalovirus status. Cytomegalovirus association was listed for 170 or so TCR beta chains. In an earlier analysis, productive rearrangement rates for most beta V segments clustered near 90% or 30%.

This CDR3 has 15 residues. Between the trimmed V and J ends, which lost 7 bases and 3 bases, there was a span of 18 bases. Germline V gene lookup returns CDR1 MDHEN and CDR2 SYDVKM. This TCR was recovered from a man aged 25-45 years in good health and CMV-seronegative. The chain links TRBV28 to TRBJ1-2, with a weak D call TRBD1 (5 bases). Material: PBMCs. The CDR3 here is CASTLFGGTDYGYTF. Here the CDR3 DNA reads TGTGCCAGCACCCTCTTTGGGGGGACGGACTATGGCTACACCTTC.